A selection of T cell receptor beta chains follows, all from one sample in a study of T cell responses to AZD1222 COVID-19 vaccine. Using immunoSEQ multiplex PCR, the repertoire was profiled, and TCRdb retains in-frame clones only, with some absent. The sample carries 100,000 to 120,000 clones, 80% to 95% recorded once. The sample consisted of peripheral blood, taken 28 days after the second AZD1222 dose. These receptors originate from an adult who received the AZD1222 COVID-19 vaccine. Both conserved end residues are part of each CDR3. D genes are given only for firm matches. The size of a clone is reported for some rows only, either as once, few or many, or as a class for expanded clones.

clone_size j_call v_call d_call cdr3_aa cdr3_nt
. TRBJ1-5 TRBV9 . CASSVAEGRNQPQHF TGTGCCAGCAGCGTAGCCGAGGGACGCAATCAGCCCCAGCATTTT
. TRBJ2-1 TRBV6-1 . CASSDKRKTYNEQFF TGTGCCAGCAGTGATAAGCGGAAGACCTACAATGAGCAGTTCTTC
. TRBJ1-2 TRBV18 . CASSPLSGRNYGYTF TGTGCCAGCTCACCGCTTAGCGGCAGGAACTATGGCTACACCTTC
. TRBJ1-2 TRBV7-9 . CASSLAGALGYTF TGTGCCAGCAGCTTAGCGGGGGCTTTGGGCTACACCTTC
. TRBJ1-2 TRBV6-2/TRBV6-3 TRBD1 CASSSFGQGAILNYGYTF TGTGCCAGCAGTTCCTTCGGACAGGGGGCTATCCTCAACTATGGCTACACCTTC
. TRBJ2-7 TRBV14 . CASSLLADTYEQYF TGTGCCAGCAGCCTATTAGCGGACACCTACGAGCAGTACTTC
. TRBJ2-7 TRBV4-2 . CASSEGRDSSKPYEQYF TGTGCCAGCAGCGAAGGGAGGGACAGCAGTAAACCCTACGAGCAGTACTTC
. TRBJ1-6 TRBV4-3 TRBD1 CASSQGQGSYNSPLHF TGCGCCAGCAGCCAAGGACAGGGTTCCTATAATTCACCCCTCCACTTT
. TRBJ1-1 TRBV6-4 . CASSDRVQGEAFF TGTGCCAGCAGTGACAGGGTACAGGGTGAAGCTTTCTTT
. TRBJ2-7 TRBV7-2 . CASSLAGFEQYF TGTGCCAGCAGCTTAGCAGGGTTCGAGCAGTACTTC
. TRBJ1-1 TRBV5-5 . CASSLARVDTEAFF TGTGCCAGCAGCTTGGCCAGGGTTGACACTGAAGCTTTCTTT
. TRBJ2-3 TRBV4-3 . CASSLQGSGTDTQYF TGCGCCAGCAGTCTACAGGGTTCGGGCACAGATACGCAGTATTTT
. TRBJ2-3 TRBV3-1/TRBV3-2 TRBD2 CASSQARRRAGGGADTQYF TGTGCCAGCAGCCAAGCACGCCGCAGGGCGGGGGGAGGGGCAGATACGCAGTATTTT
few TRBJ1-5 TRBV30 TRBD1 CAWSVRGQTHLEPQHF TGTGCCTGGAGTGTAAGGGGACAGACCCATTTGGAGCCCCAGCATTTT
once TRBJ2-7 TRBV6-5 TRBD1 CASSTGGTSYEQYF TGTGCCAGCAGTACAGGGGGGACCTCCTACGAGCAGTACTTC
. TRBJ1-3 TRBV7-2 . CASSPRVGVSGNTIYF TGTGCCAGCAGCCCAAGGGTAGGGGTCTCTGGAAACACCATATATTTT
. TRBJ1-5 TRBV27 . CASKTGWSNQPQHF TGTGCCAGCAAAACAGGGTGGAGCAATCAGCCCCAGCATTTT
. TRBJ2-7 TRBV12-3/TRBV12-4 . CASRATASYEQYF TGTGCCAGCAGGGCTACAGCATCCTACGAGCAGTACTTC
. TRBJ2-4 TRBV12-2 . CASRLVGVIAKNIQYF TGTGCAAGTCGCTTAGTCGGGGTTATAGCCAAAAACATTCAGTACTTC
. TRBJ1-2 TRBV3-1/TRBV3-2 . CASSQDPSSGYTF TGTGCCAGCAGCCAAGATCCCAGCTCTGGCTACACCTTC
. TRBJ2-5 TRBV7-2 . CASSRRGETQYF TGTGCCAGCAGCCGTCGCGGAGAGACCCAGTACTTC
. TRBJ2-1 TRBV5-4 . CASSWDWDNEQFF TGTGCCAGCAGCTGGGACTGGGACAATGAGCAGTTCTTC